Detailed here is one T cell receptor (beta chain). Antigen unknown. Only in-frame clones appear in the TCRdb table, and some are missing; sequencing was by immunoSEQ multiplex PCR. The repertoire consists of more than 15,000 clones, with around three quarters occurring once and the leading ten covering 9%. The sample originates from a study of neoadjuvant nivolumab and ipilimumab in lung cancer. Study findings and constraints: Only two of four nivolumab-treated tumors gained richness and clonality by surgery. Pretherapy blood TCR richness correlated positively with resected tumor richness. Pathologic regression was not significantly tied to TCR clonality.

Unmatched junction bases numbered 6, after V lost 5 bases and J lost 4 bases. The CDR3 sequence is 15 residues long. Germline loops: CDR1 SGHVS, CDR2 FNYEAQ. This clonotype originated in an adult with non-small cell lung cancer. Sample: tumor tissue, taken after neoadjuvant nivolumab, alone or with ipilimumab, at or shortly before surgery. The rearrangement links TRBV7-6 to TRBJ2-2, with 8 bases lining up with TRBD1. CDR3 sequence reads: CASSQDRVGTGELFF. CDR3 DNA: TGTGCCAGCAGCCAGGACAGGGTGGGCACCGGGGAGCTGTTTTTT.